The clone carrying this TCR beta chain was recorded many times. TCRdb analysed the RT-PCR reads with MiXCR anew, one entry per CDR3 protein. The sample records approximately 9,500 distinct CDR3 sequences, 3% to 4.5% being singletons. The data originate from a study of patients and donors after allogeneic stem cell transplantation. The CDR3 covers 16 residues. The V and J ends lost 1 base and 2 bases respectively, with 13 bases between them. This receptor was obtained from a human donor who was either an allogeneic HSCT recipient or a stem cell or donor lymphocyte infusion donor (not recorded which). It is not recorded whose cells these are; they may come from a transplant donor. Sample: blood, either unsorted or a sorted T cell fraction (not recorded which). The chain is built from TRBV12-3 or TRBV12-4 and TRBJ2-3, with a possible D match to TRBD1 (5 bases). The CDR3 spells CASSLGEGAYTDTQYF. In DNA, the CDR3 is TGTGCCAGCAGTTTAGGGGAAGGGGCCTACACAGATACGCAGTATTTT.